This T cell receptor (beta chain) was captured in a study of Graves' ophthalmopathy and Graves' hyperthyroidism. The authors amplified TCR beta CDR3 regions from RNA transcripts. First-round RT-PCR used HTBI primers; second-round multiplex PCR followed. TCRdb re-called the multiplex PCR reads through MiXCR, storing one row per CDR3 protein. The table shows about 390,000 distinct CDR3 sequences, with 15% to 20% occurring only once. After removal of 3 bases from V and 12 bases from J, the junction contained 5 bases not matched to a gene. The CDR3 length is 12 residues. Germline V gene lookup returns CDR1 MDHEN and CDR2 SYDVKM. This clonotype was seen many times. Its antigen is not known. Findings and limits, study-wide: A majority of expanded thyroid clonotypes exceeding 0.001 frequency were likewise present in blood.

J is TRBJ2-7 and V is TRBV28, with TRBD1 identical over 10 bases. The sequence came from an adult woman with stable Graves' hyperthyroidism. The sequenced material came from peripheral blood. CDR3: CASSFRTGGLYF. The CDR3, as DNA: TGTGCCAGCAGTTTTCGGACAGGGGGTTTGTACTTC.